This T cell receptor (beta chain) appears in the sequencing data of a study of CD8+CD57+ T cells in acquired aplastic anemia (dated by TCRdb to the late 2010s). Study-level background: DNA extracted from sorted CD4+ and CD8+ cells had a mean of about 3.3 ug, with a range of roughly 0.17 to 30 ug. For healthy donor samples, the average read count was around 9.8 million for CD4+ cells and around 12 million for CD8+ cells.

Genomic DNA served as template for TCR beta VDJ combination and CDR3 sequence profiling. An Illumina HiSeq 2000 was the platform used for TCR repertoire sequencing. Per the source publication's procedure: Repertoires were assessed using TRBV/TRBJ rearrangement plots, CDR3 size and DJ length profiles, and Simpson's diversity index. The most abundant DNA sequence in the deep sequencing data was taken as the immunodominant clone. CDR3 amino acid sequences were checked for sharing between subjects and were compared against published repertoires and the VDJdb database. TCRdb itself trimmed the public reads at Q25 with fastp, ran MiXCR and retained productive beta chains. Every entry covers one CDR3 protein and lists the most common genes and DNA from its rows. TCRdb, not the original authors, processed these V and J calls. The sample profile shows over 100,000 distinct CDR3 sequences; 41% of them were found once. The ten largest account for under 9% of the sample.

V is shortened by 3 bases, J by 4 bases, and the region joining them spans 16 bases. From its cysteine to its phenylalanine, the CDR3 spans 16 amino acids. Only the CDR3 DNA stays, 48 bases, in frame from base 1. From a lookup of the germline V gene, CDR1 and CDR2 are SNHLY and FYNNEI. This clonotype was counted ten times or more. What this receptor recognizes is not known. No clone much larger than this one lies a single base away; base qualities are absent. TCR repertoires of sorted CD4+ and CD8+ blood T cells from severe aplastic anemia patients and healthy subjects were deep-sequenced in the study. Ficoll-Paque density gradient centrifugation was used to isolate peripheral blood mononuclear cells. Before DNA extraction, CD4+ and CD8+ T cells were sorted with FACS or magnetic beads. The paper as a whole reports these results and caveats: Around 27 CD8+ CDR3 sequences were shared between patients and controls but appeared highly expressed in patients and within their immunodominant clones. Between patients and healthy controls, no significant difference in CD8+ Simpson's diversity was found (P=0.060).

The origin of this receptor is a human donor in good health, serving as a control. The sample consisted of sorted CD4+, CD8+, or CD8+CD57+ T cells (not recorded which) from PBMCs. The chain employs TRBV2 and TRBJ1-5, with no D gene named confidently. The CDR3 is CASSDLGRVGNQPQHF. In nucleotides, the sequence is TGTGCCAGCAGTGATCTAGGGAGGGTTGGTAATCAGCCCCAGCATTTT.